Below, 9 T cell receptor beta chains from the same sample are listed, as sequenced in a study of blood T cell repertoires in COVID-19. Clones were read by immunoSEQ multiplex PCR, and TCRdb kept only the in-frame ones, dropping some. This sample yields just over 40,000 clones, of which just under 85% are seen a single time; about 2.5% belongs to the top ten. Sequencing input: peripheral blood. The receptors were gathered from a woman aged 60-75 years with acute or convalescent COVID-19.

The chain recombines TRBV5-4 with TRBJ2-1; tentative D call: TRBD2 (5 bases). Germline CDR1 SGHNT, CDR2 YYREEE (reference sequence). This CDR3 has 15 amino acids. Trimming pared 1 base from V and 7 bases from J, leaving 15 bases between. CDR3 in DNA: TGTGCCAGCAGCTTGCCTTCATTGACTAAGAATGAGCAGTTCTTC. Amino acid sequence: CASSLPSLTKNEQFF.

This chain joins TRBV18 and TRBJ2-7, with D possibly TRBD1 on 5 matching bases. Trimming removed 6 bases at V and 0 bases at J, with 9 bases between. CDR3 size: 13 residues. Germline V lookup: CDR1 KGHSH, CDR2 LQKENI. The CDR3 bases are TGTGCCAGCTCCCGCGACAGCTCCTACGAGCAGTACTTC. It encodes CASSRDSSYEQYF.

The chain carries TRBV6-4 and TRBJ2-7; D is perhaps TRBD2 (7 bases). With 0 bases removed from V and 2 bases from J, the gap between germline ends came to 17 bases. Germline V gene lookup returns CDR1 MRHNA and CDR2 SNTAGT. This CDR3 contains 17 residues. The CDR3 region has the DNA TGTGCCAGCAGTGACTCTGGCGGGGGCGGGAGTGCCTACGAGCAGTACTTC. Its protein product is CASSDSGGGGSAYEQYF.

The chain links TRBV19 to TRBJ2-3; TRBD2 agrees at 9 bases. The CDR3 sequence is 15 residues long. Germline loops: CDR1 LNHDA, CDR2 SQIVND (reference sequence). With 4 bases clipped from V and 4 bases from J, the junction kept 6 bases outside the gene matches. As DNA, the CDR3 is TGTGCCAGTAGTAAGGCTAGCGGGAACCCAGATACGCAGTATTTT. Protein product: CASSKASGNPDTQYF.

The V call is TRBV6-5, the J call TRBJ1-5, with 7 bases that match TRBD1. Per the germline V gene, CDR1 is MNHEY and CDR2 is SVGAGI. J lost 3 bases, V lost 6 bases, and 8 bases had no gene match. CDR3 length: 15 amino acids. The CDR3 DNA is TGTGCCAGCAGGGAGGGGACAGCTTACAATCAGCCCCAGCATTTT. Protein: CASREGTAYNQPQHF.

This chain links TRBV18 with TRBJ1-5; tentative D call: TRBD1 (6 bases). The germline gives CDR1 KGHSH, CDR2 LQKENI. The CDR3 extends over 13 amino acids. V was cut by 6 bases and J by 7 bases, with 13 bases left in between. CDR3 sequence reads: CASSLGQNQPQHF. For the CDR3, the DNA is TGTGCCAGCTCCCTCGGACAGAACCAGCCCCAGCATTTT.

The chain is built from TRBV24-1 and TRBJ2-1; weak D call: TRBD2 (5 bases). V dropped 2 bases and J dropped 0 bases, with 10 bases sitting between them. Germline CDR1 reads KGHDR; CDR2 reads SFDVKD. The CDR3 loop spans 16 amino acids. CDR3 region: CATSDSGVSSYNEQFF. CDR3 in DNA: TGTGCCACCAGTGATTCCGGGGTCAGCTCCTACAATGAGCAGTTCTTC.

The V gene is TRBV28, the J gene TRBJ1-5, with 7 positions matching TRBD1. The V gene end was trimmed by 5 bases and the J gene end by 3 bases; junction bases not matched to a gene: 10. Germline values: CDR1 MDHEN, CDR2 SYDVKM. The CDR3 spans 16 residues. The chain's CDR3 is CASSTASGGINQPQHF. The DNA of the CDR3 is TGTGCCAGCAGTACAGCCTCAGGGGGGATCAATCAGCCCCAGCATTTT.

The V gene is TRBV6-5, the J gene TRBJ1-1; D may be TRBD1 (6 bases). The CDR3 contains 13 residues. V was clipped by 0 bases and J by 10 bases, with 12 bases between them. Germline assignment: CDR1 MNHEY and CDR2 SVGAGI. Here the CDR3 DNA reads TGTGCCAGCAGTTACTCGGCGGGGGCGGGAGCTTTCTTT. It codes for CASSYSAGAGAFF.